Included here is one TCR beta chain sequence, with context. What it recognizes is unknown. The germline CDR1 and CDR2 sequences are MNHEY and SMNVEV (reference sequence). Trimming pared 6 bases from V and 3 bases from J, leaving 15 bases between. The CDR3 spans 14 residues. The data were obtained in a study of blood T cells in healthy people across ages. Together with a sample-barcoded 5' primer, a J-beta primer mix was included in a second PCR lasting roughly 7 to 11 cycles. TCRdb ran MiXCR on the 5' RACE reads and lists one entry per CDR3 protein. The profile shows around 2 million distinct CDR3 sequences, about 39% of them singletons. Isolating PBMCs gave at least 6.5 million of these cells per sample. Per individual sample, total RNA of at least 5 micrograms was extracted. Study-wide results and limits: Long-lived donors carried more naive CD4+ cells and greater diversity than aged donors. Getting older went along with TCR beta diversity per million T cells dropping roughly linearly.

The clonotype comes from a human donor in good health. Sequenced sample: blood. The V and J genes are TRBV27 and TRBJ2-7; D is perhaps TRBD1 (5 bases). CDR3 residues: CASSSYIRGYEQYF. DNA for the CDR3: TGTGCCAGCAGCAGCTACATAAGGGGCTACGAGCAGTACTTC.